Following are 29 T cell receptor beta chains from one sample sequenced in a study of blood T cell repertoires in COVID-19. TCRdb's copy holds only in-frame clones and misses some; the assay was immunoSEQ multiplex PCR. The sample includes a few hundred thousand clones, more than 75% of them seen just once. Material for sequencing was PBMCs or T cells enriched from blood (not recorded which). The receptors here all came from a man between 35 and 55 years old in a cohort exposed to, infected with or recovered from COVID-19 (not recorded which).

The chain links TRBV7-7 to TRBJ1-3; D is perhaps TRBD1 (5 bases). The CDR3 has 16 residues. V was pared by 3 bases and J by 0 bases, with 12 bases between. Germline-derived CDR1 and CDR2 are SSHAT and FNYEAQ (reference sequence). The CDR3 DNA reads TGTGCCAGCAGCTTTGGGGCCCCTAGCTCTGGAAACACCATATATTTT. It yields the protein CASSFGAPSSGNTIYF.

J is TRBJ1-1 and V is TRBV6-5; D possibly corresponds to TRBD1 (5 bases). Trimming pared 7 bases from V and 4 bases from J, leaving 16 bases between. The CDR3 has 14 amino acids. CDR1 MNHEY and CDR2 SVGAGI come from the germline V gene. For the CDR3, the DNA is TGTGCCAGCATACTCAAGGCAAGGGGCACTGAAGCTTTCTTT. It specifies CASILKARGTEAFF.

The chain employs TRBV24-1 and TRBJ2-7; 8 positions match TRBD1. Trimming removed 11 bases from V and 3 bases from J; junction bases left unmatched: 14. CDR3 length equals 15 residues. The germline V gene has CDR1 KGHDR and CDR2 SFDVKD. The CDR3 region has the DNA TGTGCCAAACCAAGAACCAGGGGGCTCGTCTACGAGCAGTACTTC. Translating gives CAKPRTRGLVYEQYF.

The chain joins TRBV4-1 to TRBJ1-6, with 10 bases that match TRBD1. V trimming: 3 bases; J trimming: 7 bases; junction bases outside the gene matches: 9. Germline assignment: CDR1 MGHRA and CDR2 YSYEKL. This CDR3 spans 17 amino acids. For the CDR3, the DNA is TGCGCCAGCAGCCATCACGGGACAGGGGCGGAGAATTCACCCCTCCACTTT. This gives the protein CASSHHGTGAENSPLHF.

The rearrangement links TRBV29-1 to TRBJ1-1, with D perhaps matching TRBD1 (6 bases). V gave up 4 bases and J gave up 1 base, with 16 bases separating them. Per the germline V gene, CDR1 is SQVTM and CDR2 is ANQGSEA. The CDR3 runs 15 residues. The chain's CDR3 is CSVGADSSGNTEAFF. Written as DNA, the CDR3 is TGCAGCGTTGGAGCGGACAGCTCGGGGAACACTGAAGCTTTCTTT.

This clone has just one count. The chain employs TRBV18 and TRBJ1-1; no clear D. CDR1 KGHSH and CDR2 LQKENI come from the germline V gene. The CDR3 spans 13 residues. The V end lost 3 bases, the J end lost 0 bases, and 5 bases lay between the germline ends. The CDR3 bases are TGTGCCAGCTCACCTTCGGTGAACACTGAAGCTTTCTTT. This gives the protein CASSPSVNTEAFF.

The rearrangement uses TRBV6-5 and TRBJ1-1; possible D gene TRBD1, 5 bases. The CDR3 loop spans 15 amino acids. Germline V CDR1 and CDR2: MNHEY, SVGAGI. V shed 0 bases and J shed 1 base, with 9 bases lying between them. CDR3 sequence: CASSYSFQGNTEAFF. CDR3 nucleotides: TGTGCCAGCAGTTACTCCTTTCAGGGGAACACTGAAGCTTTCTTT.

V and J are TRBV6-5 and TRBJ1-6, with TRBD1 identical over 8 bases. From germline, CDR1 is MNHEY and CDR2 SVGAGI. Trimming removed 0 bases from V and 9 bases from J; junction bases left unmatched: 4. The CDR3 runs 15 residues. In nucleotides, the CDR3 is TGTGCCAGCAGTTACTCGAGACAGGGGCTTTCACCCCTCCACTTT. Encoded protein: CASSYSRQGLSPLHF.

The chain employs TRBV7-8 and TRBJ2-3, with D possibly being TRBD1 (6 bases). Germline lookup yields CDR1 SGHVS and CDR2 FQNEAQ. Trimming stripped 4 bases from V and 6 bases from J, with 11 bases between. This CDR3 has 13 residues. CDR3 loop: CASSSYTGDTQYF. Written as DNA, the CDR3 is TGTGCCAGCAGCTCGTACACAGGGGATACGCAGTATTTT. The full variable domain, completed using reference TRBV7-8 and TRBJ2-3, is GAGVSQSPRYKVAKRGQDVALRCDPISGHVSLFWYQQALGQGPEFLTYFQNEAQLDKSGLPSDRFFAERPEGSVSTLKIQRTQQEDSAVYLCASSSYTGDTQYFGPGTRLTVL.

This rearrangement joins TRBV5-4 to TRBJ2-7, with 9 nucleotides matching TRBD1. V gave up 6 bases and J gave up 1 base; unmatched junction bases: 11. This CDR3 has 16 residues. Germline V gene sequence: CDR1 SGHNT, CDR2 YYREEE (reference sequence). CDR3 DNA: TGTGCCAGCACCCTGAGGCAGGACAGGGGATCCTACGAGCAGTACTTC. Its protein is CASTLRQDRGSYEQYF.

The genes are TRBV3-1 (or the pseudogene TRBV3-2) and TRBJ2-7; 13 positions agree with TRBD2. The CDR3 sequence is 15 residues long. Germline V lookup: CDR1 LGHDT, CDR2 YNNKEL (reference sequence). V dropped 4 bases and J dropped 2; count of bases not matched to a gene: 2. The CDR3 spells CASSRGTSGTYEQYF. The CDR3 nucleotides are TGTGCCAGCAGCCGAGGGACTAGCGGGACCTACGAGCAGTACTTC.

The chain has TRBV30 and TRBJ2-5; the D is unclear. The CDR3 has 11 amino acids. Germline values: CDR1 GTSNPN, CDR2 SVGIG (reference sequence). V lost 7 bases, J lost 4 bases, and 10 bases lay in between. CDR3: CAYNLGETQYF. CDR3 nucleotide sequence: TGTGCCTATAATCTCGGAGAGACCCAGTACTTC. The full variable domain, completed using reference TRBV30 and TRBJ2-5, is SQTIHQWPATLVQPVGSPLSLECTVEGTSNPNLYWYRQAAGRGLQLLFYSVGIGQISSEVPQNLSASRPQDRQFILSSKKLLLSDSGFYLCAYNLGETQYFGPGTRLLVL.

This clone came up once. The chain has TRBV5-1 and TRBJ1-3; 7 nucleotides line up with TRBD1. CDR3 size: 15 residues. With V trimmed by 4 bases and J by 3 bases, 7 bases remained unmatched. Germline V CDR1 and CDR2: SGHRS, YFSETQ. As DNA, the CDR3 is TGCGCCAGCAGCAATATAGGGGGCAGTGGAAACACCATATATTTT. Amino acid sequence: CASSNIGGSGNTIYF.

The rearrangement links TRBV7-9 to TRBJ2-5, with 13 bases that match TRBD2. Germline trimming cut 5 bases from V and 5 bases from J; bases unmatched to any gene: 5. Germline V gene sequence: CDR1 SEHNR, CDR2 FQNEAQ (reference sequence). The CDR3 totals 15 residues. Here the CDR3 reads CASSDGLAGVETQYF. The CDR3 coding sequence is TGTGCCAGCAGCGATGGACTAGCGGGAGTTGAGACCCAGTACTTC.

This chain links TRBV19 with TRBJ2-7; no definite D call. CDR3 length: 13 residues. Trimming took off 2 bases at V and 7 bases at J, with 12 bases between the two ends. From germline, CDR1 is LNHDA and CDR2 SQIVND (reference sequence). The CDR3 protein is CASSIQERREQYF. As DNA, the CDR3 is TGTGCCAGTAGTATACAGGAACGTAGAGAGCAGTACTTC.

The table lists this clone with a count of one. The gene calls are TRBV18 and TRBJ2-1; TRBD2 matches 12 bases. The germline CDR1 and CDR2 sequences are KGHSH and LQKENI. The CDR3 runs 19 residues. The J segment lost 4 bases and the V segment lost 2 bases, leaving 12 bases of the junction unmatched. CDR3 sequence (DNA): TGTGCCAGCTCACCATTGCGGGCTAGCGGGAGGGCCAGGTACAATGAGCAGTTCTTC. Protein: CASSPLRASGRARYNEQFF.

V is TRBV12-5 and J is TRBJ1-2; 8 bases line up with TRBD1. The V segment lost 5 bases and the J segment 6 bases; nucleotides outside the gene matches: 17. In germline, CDR1 is LGHNT, CDR2 FRNRAP. The CDR3 has 17 amino acids. The CDR3, as DNA: TGTGCTAGTGGTGCACCTCTACAGGGGGTAATTCTCAATGGCTACACCTTC. Translation gives CASGAPLQGVILNGYTF. Full variable domain (missing parts from reference TRBV12-5 and TRBJ1-2): DARVTQTPRHKVTEMGQEVTMRCQPILGHNTVFWYRQTMMQGLELLAYFRNRAPLDDSGMPKDRFSAEMPDATLATLKIQPSEPRDSAVYFCASGAPLQGVILNGYTFGSGTRLTVV.

This clone was observed a handful of times. The chain uses TRBV7-9 and TRBJ2-7; 8 bases fit TRBD1. This CDR3 comprises 17 residues. Germline CDR1 reads SEHNR; CDR2 reads FQNEAQ (reference sequence). Trimming took 5 bases from V and 3 from J; bases not matched to a gene: 15. For the CDR3, the DNA is TGTGCCAGCAGCGGGCATCCGGGACAGGAGAGAATCTACGAGCAGTACTTC. Amino acids: CASSGHPGQERIYEQYF.

The chain uses TRBV10-3 and TRBJ2-5, with TRBD2 matching over 7 bases. This CDR3 is 14 amino acids long. Germline-derived CDR1 and CDR2 are ENHRY and SYGVKD. J gave up 3 bases and V 6 bases, and 7 bases lay outside the gene matches. The CDR3 protein is CAIRSGGSEETQYF. The CDR3 nucleotides read TGTGCCATCAGATCGGGGGGATCAGAAGAGACCCAGTACTTC.

This chain uses TRBV7-8 with TRBJ1-2; tentative D call: TRBD1 (5 bases). V was shortened by 5 bases and J by 4 bases, with 14 bases between the two germline ends. The length of the CDR3 is 14 residues. Germline-derived CDR1 and CDR2 are SGHVS and FQNEAQ. The CDR3 spells CASSPSGGRYGYTF. DNA for the CDR3: TGTGCCAGCAGCCCCAGCGGGGGACGCTATGGCTACACCTTC.

The rearrangement links TRBV3-1 (or the pseudogene TRBV3-2) to TRBJ2-7; TRBD2 matches 10 bases. Germline loops: CDR1 LGHDT, CDR2 YNNKEL (reference sequence). With V trimmed by 1 base and J by 4 bases, 13 bases remained unmatched. The CDR3 has 18 residues. CDR3 loop: CASSQAMSSGGRWYEQYF. CDR3 coding DNA: TGTGCCAGCAGCCAAGCAATGTCTAGCGGGGGACGATGGTACGAGCAGTACTTC.

The rearrangement links TRBV6-1 to TRBJ1-6, with D perhaps TRBD1 (5 bases). Germline-derived CDR1 and CDR2 are MNHNS and SASEGT. The germline V and J ends were trimmed by 2 bases and 10 bases, with 15 bases remaining between them. The CDR3 runs to 15 residues. In DNA, the CDR3 is TGTGCCAGCAGTGAATTCACAGGCGTTGGCTCACCCCTCCACTTT. It encodes CASSEFTGVGSPLHF.

A single count supports this clone. The gene calls are TRBV2 and TRBJ2-7; 9 positions agree with TRBD1. CDR1 is SNHLY and CDR2 is FYNNEI in the germline V gene. V shed 6 bases, J shed 6 bases, and the junction held 9 bases outside the gene matches. The CDR3 is made up of 14 amino acids. The CDR3 loop is CASSTGTGMSEQYF. The CDR3 DNA sequence: TGTGCCAGCAGCACCGGGACAGGGATGAGCGAGCAGTACTTC.

This clone was counted at least ten times. The chain combines TRBV7-2 with TRBJ2-7, with D possibly TRBD1 on 6 matching bases. Germline CDR1 reads SGHTA; CDR2 reads FQGNSA. With 6 bases removed from V and 0 bases from J, the gap between germline ends came to 12 bases. The CDR3 length is 14 residues. The CDR3: CASSPDRNSYEQYF. CDR3 bases: TGTGCCAGCAGTCCAGACAGGAACTCCTACGAGCAGTACTTC. Full variable domain (outside the CDR3, taken from reference TRBV7-2 and TRBJ2-7): GAGVSQSPSNKVTEKGKDVELRCDPISGHTALYWYRQSLGQGLEFLIYFQGNSAPDKSGLPSDRFSAERTGGSVSTLTIQRTQQEDSAVYLCASSPDRNSYEQYFGPGTRLTVT.

The J gene is TRBJ2-7, the V gene TRBV11-2; 7 bases agree with TRBD1. The CDR3 contains 17 residues. Trimming took 0 bases from V and 2 from J; bases not matched to a gene: 10. Per the germline V gene, CDR1 is SGHAT and CDR2 is FQNNGV. Here the CDR3 DNA reads TGTGCCAGCAGCTTAGATGCCGGGACAGAACTAACCTACGAGCAGTACTTC. This translates into CASSLDAGTELTYEQYF.

The chain has TRBV27 and TRBJ2-5, with 7 positions matching TRBD1. Germline lookup yields CDR1 MNHEY and CDR2 SMNVEV (reference sequence). The CDR3 spans 14 residues. Germline trimming cut 4 bases from V and 5 bases from J; bases unmatched to any gene: 7. CDR3 DNA: TGTGCCAGCAGTTCAGACAGGGTCGGCGAGACCCAGTACTTC. It encodes CASSSDRVGETQYF.

This sequence joins TRBV7-2 and TRBJ2-7, with 9 bases lining up with TRBD1. J was trimmed by 5 bases and V by 10 bases; bases with no gene match: 9. The CDR3 contains 13 residues. Germline CDR1 and CDR2: SGHTA and FQGNSA. Written as DNA, the CDR3 is TGTGCCACCCAGACAGGGGGTGGTGACGAGCAGTACTTC. Translated: CATQTGGGDEQYF. The full variable domain, its missing parts supplied by reference TRBV7-2 and TRBJ2-7, is GAGVSQSPSNKVTEKGKDVELRCDPISGHTALYWYRQSLGQGLEFLIYFQGNSAPDKSGLPSDRFSAERTGGSVSTLTIQRTQQEDSAVYLCATQTGGGDEQYFGPGTRLTVT.

This chain links TRBV11-2 with TRBJ2-7; weak D call: TRBD1 (6 bases). The CDR3 sequence is 13 residues long. The V end lost 4 bases, the J end lost 4 bases, and 11 bases lay between the germline ends. Germline CDR1 reads SGHAT; CDR2 reads FQNNGV. The CDR3 DNA reads TGTGCCAGCAGCTACGGACAGCTTTACGAGCAGTACTTC. Encoded protein: CASSYGQLYEQYF.

This clone was detected only once. This rearrangement joins TRBV5-8 to TRBJ1-3; 11 bases agree with TRBD1. The CDR3 is 16 residues long. Germline V gives CDR1 SGHTS, CDR2 YDEGEE. After removal of 3 bases from V and 2 bases from J, the junction contained 4 bases not matched to a gene. The CDR3 bases are TGTGCCAGCAGCTCGCCGGACAGGGGGCCTGGAAACACCATATATTTT. Translated: CASSSPDRGPGNTIYF.